The entry below describes one T cell receptor beta chain. Its binding antigen is unknown. The sample holds no much larger clone one base away, and base qualities are not on file. The CDR3 runs 16 amino acids, cysteine and phenylalanine included. Of the read, only the CDR3 DNA is kept; its 48 bases are in frame from base 1. For CDR1 and CDR2, the germline V gene lists SNHLY and FYNNEI. V and J are truncated by 6 bases and 3 bases respectively, leaving an intervening sequence of 19 bases. The data were obtained in a study of OX40 agonist ivuxolimab in advanced cancers. Describing the broader study: The costimulatory receptor OX40 (CD134) was targeted by ivuxolimab, a fully human IgG2 agonistic monoclonal antibody. Of the approximately 54 patients in dose escalation, 19 had hepatocellular carcinoma, some 15 had melanoma, 9 had renal cell carcinoma and 9 had head and neck cancer. Intravenous ivuxolimab was administered to patients every 2 weeks at six dose levels: 0.01, 0.1, 0.3, 1.5, 3 and 10 mg/kg. The monotherapy dose-escalation portion (N of about 49 patients) of the phase I ivuxolimab trial is reported in the paper. In the dose-escalation cohort, nearly 85% of patients were male, and the mean age was 60 years with a range of about 20 to 80. Prior anti-PD-1, anti-PD-L1 or anti-CTLA-4 therapy was permitted, and checkpoint inhibitors had been received by roughly 42% of dose-escalation patients. The purpose of peripheral TCRbeta sequencing was to test whether ivuxolimab changed TCR sequence diversity and led to clonal T-cell expansion. Partial responses occurred in three dose-escalation patients, of whom one had hepatocellular carcinoma and two had cutaneous melanoma.

What the study reported, not specific to this receptor: Low levels of normalized T-cell clonal expansion were also seen in some patients who did not respond. The antigen specificity of the peripheral T cells that underwent clonal expansion was not determined. Clonal expansion of both CD4+ and CD8+ blood T cells was observed from baseline to week 6 at doses 0.1 to 3.0 mg/kg. On average, CD8+ T cells showed more expanded clones than CD4+ T cells after ivuxolimab. In the 0.1-3.0 mg/kg groups, partial responders were among the patients with the lowest normalized peripheral clonal expansion, particularly in CD8+ T cells.

For sequencing of the TCRbeta CDR3 region, genomic DNA was extracted from the sorted cells. TCRbeta CDR3 regions were sequenced using the immunoSEQ Assay. In TCRdb, the immuneACCESS table is reduced to in-frame sequences with V and J assigned. These tables do not hold every clone; where another copy was compared, an unresolved V gene accounts for under half, and the others remain unexplained. Counted in this sample were tens of thousands of clones; 93% of them appeared once. In total, the top ten clones hold roughly 18% of the sample. The trial excluded patients who had a history of autoimmune disease or were on systemic immunosuppression. Peripheral blood for TCR sequencing was collected from all dose cohorts at baseline, on cycle 4 day 1, and on cycle 7 day 1. Samples came from an open-label, multicenter, first-in-human phase I dose-escalation trial of ivuxolimab. Adults with locally advanced or metastatic melanoma, renal cell, hepatocellular, or head and neck squamous cell carcinoma were enrolled in the trial. Before TCR sequencing, CD4+ T cells and CD8+ T cells from peripheral blood were sorted into separate populations.

The material was CD4+ or CD8+ T cells sorted from blood, obtained in a trial of the OX40 agonist ivuxolimab. The chain couples TRBV2 to TRBJ2-3; the D gene is perhaps TRBD2, from 5 matching bases. This clonotype was obtained from an adult with an advanced solid tumor such as melanoma, head and neck, liver or kidney cancer. The CDR3 sequence is CASRGPPGSWTDTQYF. The nucleotide sequence is TGTGCCAGCAGAGGACCGCCGGGAAGTTGGACAGATACGCAGTATTTT.